The rows below give T cell receptor beta chains drawn from one sample of a study of T cells expressing NK-cell markers. TCRdb re-called the 5' RACE reads; every CDR3 protein appears as one record, without DNA. The sample's table shows about 390,000 distinct CDR3 sequences. Sequencing input: blood T cells: a sorted CD56 or NKG2C T cell subset, CD4+ or CD8+ T cells, or bulk PBMC T cells (not recorded which). The receptors come from a woman aged 50 to 65 in good health. Both conserved end residues are part of each CDR3. The order of the fields is J gene, V gene, CDR3 protein.

>TRBJ1-1|TRBV6-2/TRBV6-3
CASSTADGYTEAFF
>TRBJ2-1|TRBV14
CASSQDRNEQFF
>TRBJ2-5|TRBV11-2
CASSLWGGRVGETQYF
>TRBJ2-7|TRBV15
CATSYLAEFSYEQYF
>TRBJ2-3|TRBV5-6
CASNPPAPSSTETQYF
>TRBJ2-3|TRBV5-1
CASSFSGTASTDTQYF
>TRBJ1-5|TRBV10-3
CAISVDAEPQHF
>TRBJ2-3|TRBV29-1
CSEYDPGQRTDTQYF
>TRBJ2-3|TRBV2
CASSERLPTDTQYF
>TRBJ2-1|TRBV5-6
CASSYGLAGGANEQFF
>TRBJ2-3|TRBV4-1
CASSQDGNTQYF
>TRBJ2-3|TRBV24-1
CATSDPPLDTQYF
>TRBJ2-5|TRBV7-9
CASSSPPGLAAQETQYF
>TRBJ2-1|TRBV28
CASSLLVLAGDRDEQFF
>TRBJ2-1|TRBV7-8
CASSPRLGGSYNEQFF
>TRBJ2-3|TRBV28
CASSLGGRRFRSTDTQYF
>TRBJ2-1|TRBV5-1
CASTGTSGQNEQFF
>TRBJ2-1|TRBV27
CASSRRDRALAGADEQFF
>TRBJ2-5|TRBV25-1
CASSASGLTQYF
>TRBJ2-3|TRBV5-1
CASSPRWGRALSGTDTQYF
>TRBJ2-7|TRBV5-1
CASSLKGTASYEQYF
>TRBJ2-1|TRBV3-1
CASRQGSSGMLNEQFF